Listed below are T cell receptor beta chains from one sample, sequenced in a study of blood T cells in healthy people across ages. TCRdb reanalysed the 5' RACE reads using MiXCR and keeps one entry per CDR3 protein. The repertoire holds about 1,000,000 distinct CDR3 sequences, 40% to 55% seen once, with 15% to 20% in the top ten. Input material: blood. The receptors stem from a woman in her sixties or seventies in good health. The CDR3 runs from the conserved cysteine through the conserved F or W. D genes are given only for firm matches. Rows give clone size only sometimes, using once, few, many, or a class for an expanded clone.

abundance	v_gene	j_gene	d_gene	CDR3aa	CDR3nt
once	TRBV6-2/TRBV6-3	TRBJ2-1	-	CASSYWGYEQFF	TGTGCCAGCAGTTACTGGGGTTATGAGCAGTTCTTC
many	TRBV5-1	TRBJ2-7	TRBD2	CASSLGGSSYEQYF	TGTGCCAGCAGCTTGGGAGGGAGCTCCTACGAGCAGTACTTC
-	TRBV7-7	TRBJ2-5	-	CASPTLGTETQYF	TGTGCCAGCCCCACCCTAGGAACAGAGACCCAGTACTTC
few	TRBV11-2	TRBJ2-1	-	CASSLVPPSNEQFF	TGTGCCAGCAGCTTAGTGCCCCCGAGCAATGAGCAGTTCTTC
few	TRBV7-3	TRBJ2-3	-	CASSLRSESRYTQYF	TGTGCCAGCAGCTTAAGGTCGGAAAGCAGGTATACGCAGTATTTT
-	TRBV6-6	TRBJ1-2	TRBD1	CASWKTGGNYGYTF	TGTGCCAGCTGGAAGACAGGGGGTAACTATGGCTACACCTTC
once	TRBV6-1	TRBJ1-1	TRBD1	CASSDKTGGTTEAFF	TGTGCCAGCAGTGACAAGACAGGGGGCACGACTGAAGCTTTCTTT
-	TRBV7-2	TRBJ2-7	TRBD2	CASSPPPVLAAYEQYF	TGTGCCAGCAGCCCCCCCCCGGTACTAGCGGCCTACGAGCAGTACTTC
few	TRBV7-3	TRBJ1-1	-	CASSLRGGVNTEAFF	TGTGCCAGCAGCTTACGGGGTGGGGTGAACACTGAAGCTTTCTTT
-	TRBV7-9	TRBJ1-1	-	CASRLGARTEAFF	TGTGCCAGCAGACTGGGGGCGCGGACTGAAGCTTTCTTT
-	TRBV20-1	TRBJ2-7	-	CSARAASMSCEQYF	TGCAGTGCCAGAGCGGCCAGCATGTCCTGCGAGCAGTACTTC
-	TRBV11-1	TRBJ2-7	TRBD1	CASSPGQGSEQYF	TGTGCCAGCAGCCCCGGACAGGGGAGCGAGCAGTACTTC
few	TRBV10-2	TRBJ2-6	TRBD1	CATTTQGSGANVLTF	TGCGCCACCACGACACAGGGGTCTGGGGCCAACGTCCTGACTTTC
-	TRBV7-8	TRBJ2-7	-	CASSPGELYNEQYF	TGTGCCAGCAGCCCCGGAGAGTTATACAATGAGCAGTACTTC
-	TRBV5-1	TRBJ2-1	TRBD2	CASSLKTSGSSYNEQFF	TGCGCCAGCAGCTTGAAGACTAGCGGGAGTTCCTACAATGAGCAGTTCTTC
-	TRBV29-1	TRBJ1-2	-	CSVEDPINYGYTF	TGCAGCGTTGAAGATCCCATCAACTATGGCTACACCTTC
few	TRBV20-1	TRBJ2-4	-	CSATENIQYF	TGCAGTGCCACAGAAAACATTCAGTACTTC
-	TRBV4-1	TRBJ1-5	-	CASSQGREATNQPQHF	TGCGCCAGCAGCCAGGGCCGGGAGGCTACAAATCAGCCCCAGCATTTT
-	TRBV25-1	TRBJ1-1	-	CASSEWGSGRAFF	TGTGCCAGCAGTGAATGGGGGTCAGGGAGGGCTTTCTTT
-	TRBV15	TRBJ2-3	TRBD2	CATSSSGTSGYNTQYF	TGTGCCACCAGCAGTTCCGGGACTAGCGGATATAATACGCAGTATTTT
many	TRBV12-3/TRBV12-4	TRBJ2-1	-	CASRTSPNNEQFF	TGTGCCAGCAGAACGTCTCCCAACAATGAGCAGTTCTTC
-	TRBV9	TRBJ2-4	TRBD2	CASSVVGTSTSKEQYF	TGTGCCAGCAGCGTAGTAGGGACTAGCACGAGTAAGGAGCAGTACTTC